These 7 T cell receptor beta chains were sequenced from one sample in a study of T cells after yellow fever vaccination. One entry per CDR3 protein, called by TCRdb with MiXCR from the 5' RACE reads. The sample consists of about 330,000 distinct CDR3 sequences, roughly 8.6% of them appearing once. The input for sequencing was PBMCs, taken around 45 days after the first yellow fever vaccination. These receptors were taken from a man in his late teens or twenties who received the YFV17D yellow fever vaccine.

This clonotype appeared a few times. V and J are TRBV5-1 and TRBJ2-1, with 11 positions matching TRBD2. J lost 4 bases, V lost 4 bases, and 7 bases had no gene match. Germline values: CDR1 SGHRS, CDR2 YFSETQ. The CDR3 has 16 amino acids. The CDR3 loop is CASSHGLAGGYNEQFF. The CDR3, as DNA: TGCGCCAGCAGCCACGGACTAGCGGGCGGATACAATGAGCAGTTCTTC.

The V gene is TRBV5-5, the J gene TRBJ2-6; D may correspond to TRBD1 or TRBD2 (5 bases each). CDR1 SGHKS and CDR2 YYEKEE come from the germline V gene (reference sequence). CDR3 length equals 17 residues. V lost 5 bases and J lost 0, with 15 bases in between. CDR3 DNA sequence: TGTGCCAGCAGGGCCGGGACCCGATACTCTGGGGCCAACGTCCTGACTTTC. It codes for CASRAGTRYSGANVLTF.

This rearrangement joins TRBV20-1 to TRBJ2-7; 11 nucleotides align to TRBD2. The trim removed 1 base at V and 3 bases at J, leaving 5 bases unmatched. CDR3 length: 15 amino acids. The germline gives CDR1 DFQATT, CDR2 SNEGSKA (reference sequence). The DNA of the CDR3 is TGCAGTGCTAGAGCACGACTAGCGGGGTTCTACGAGCAGTACGTC. The encoded protein is CSARARLAGFYEQYV.

This clonotype was observed a handful of times. The V gene is TRBV18, the J gene TRBJ2-3; 7 bases align to TRBD2. The V segment lost 3 bases and the J segment 4 bases; nucleotides outside the gene matches: 7. Germline V gene sequence: CDR1 KGHSH, CDR2 LQKENI. The CDR3 covers 15 residues. The CDR3 coding sequence is TGTGCCAGCTCACCGTCCGGGGGGATCGCAGATACGCAGTATTTT. It translates to CASSPSGGIADTQYF.

V gene TRBV5-5 combines with J gene TRBJ2-5; tentatively, D is TRBD2 (6 bases). V gave up 0 bases and J gave up 5 bases, with 11 bases separating them. The CDR3 loop spans 14 amino acids. Germline loops: CDR1 SGHKS, CDR2 YYEKEE (reference sequence). For the CDR3, the DNA is TGTGCCAGCAGCTTGGCACTAGCTTCGGAGACCCAGTACTTC. It specifies CASSLALASETQYF.

The chain employs TRBV6-1 and TRBJ2-7, with D possibly matching TRBD2 (5 bases). Trimming cost V 6 bases and J 3 bases, with 21 bases left between them. Germline CDR1 reads MNHNS; CDR2 reads SASEGT. This CDR3 region has 16 residues. CDR3 sequence: CASSPSWKLGGYEQYF. CDR3 nucleotides: TGTGCCAGCAGCCCCTCGTGGAAACTAGGCGGCTACGAGCAGTACTTC.

This rearrangement joins TRBV4-3 to TRBJ1-1; maybe TRBD1 (5 bases). Germline V gene sequence: CDR1 LGHNA, CDR2 YSLEER. The CDR3 has 16 residues. V dropped 0 bases and J dropped 1 base, with 12 bases sitting between them. The CDR3 sequence is CASSQDPQGANTEAFF. In DNA, the CDR3 is TGCGCCAGCAGCCAAGATCCCCAGGGAGCGAACACTGAAGCTTTCTTT.